This T cell receptor beta chain was sequenced during a study of vaccination effects on CD4 cells after COVID-19. Findings and limits, study-wide: The study found marked clonal contraction of infection- and vaccine-induced clones late after vaccination. Convalescent patients were scarce, and early post-infection timepoints were absent.

Sequencing in the ViraFEST assay came after antigen-specific CD4+ T cells had been expanded with viral peptide pools, which were used to stimulate PBMC. Upon completion of about ten days in culture, CD4+ T cells were isolated. This individual tested PCR-positive for SARS-CoV-2 infection between March and December 2020. Wells each received some 2.2 million PBMC, cultured with 10 IU/ml IL-2 and 9.5 to 10 ug/ml peptides. Negative control cultures were stimulated with an HIV-1 Nef peptide pool. About this clone itself: Its target is unknown.

V lost 1 base to trimming and J lost 3 bases, with 12 bases between them. Looked up from germline, CDR1 is SEHNR and CDR2 is FQNEAQ (reference sequence). This CDR3 comprises 16 residues. TCRdb's copy holds only in-frame clones and misses some; the assay was immunoSEQ multiplex PCR. Among 55,000 to 90,000 clones listed, around 70% were seen once. The sample in question was CD4+ T cells from PBMCs cultured with HIV peptides, obtained before COVID-19 vaccination. Subset noted: HIV-1 Nef peptide pool negative control/reference culture. This clonotype originated in a human donor who had a prior SARS-CoV-2 infection. The chain links TRBV7-9 to TRBJ2-2; possibly TRBD1 for D (6 bases). In DNA form, the CDR3 reads TGTGCCAGCAGCTTAGGGCAGGGGAGTGACACCGGGGAGCTGTTTTTT. It specifies CASSLGQGSDTGELFF. The whole variable domain, filled in from reference TRBV7-9 and TRBJ2-2, reads DTGVSQNPRHKITKRGQNVTFRCDPISEHNRLYWYRQTLGQGPEFLTYFQNEAQLEKSRLLSDRFSAERPKGSFSTLEIQRTEQGDSAMYLCASSLGQGSDTGELFFGEGSRLTVL.